Listed here are 5 T cell receptor beta chains from one sample, sequenced in a study of T cells expressing NK-cell markers. Reprocessing the 5' RACE reads, TCRdb reports a single entry for every CDR3 protein and omits DNA. Reported are over 250,000 distinct CDR3 sequences; the ten largest clones contain 4.2%. The specimen was blood T cells: a sorted CD56 or NKG2C T cell subset, CD4+ or CD8+ T cells, or bulk PBMC T cells (not recorded which). These receptors all come from a woman between 18 and 70 years old in good health.

The rearrangement links TRBV12-3 or TRBV12-4 to TRBJ2-2; TCRdb's D gene call, TRBD2, goes unchecked for lack of DNA. CDR3 length equals 16 residues. The CDR3 is CASRPLATGNTGELFF.

The V call is TRBV28, the J call TRBJ2-4; lacking DNA, the TRBD1 call made by TCRdb goes unchecked. The germline CDR1 and CDR2 sequences are MDHEN and SYDVKM. The CDR3 length is 13 residues. The CDR3 here is CASSQGALVIQYF.

The CDR3: CASSLFGAGGEAQYF. This chain joins TRBV7-2 and TRBJ2-3; TCRdb gives TRBD2 as the D gene, but with no DNA this cannot be confirmed. This CDR3 spans 15 amino acids. Germline assignment: CDR1 SGHTA and CDR2 FQGNSA.

The chain employs TRBV4-2 and TRBJ2-1. The CDR3 sequence is 15 residues long. The V gene's germline CDR1 is LGHNA and CDR2 YNFKEQ. The CDR3 protein is CASSPDPSSYNEQFF.

The chain couples TRBV7-2 to TRBJ2-5; TCRdb indicates TRBD1, and absent DNA this call remains unverified. Germline CDR1 reads SGHTA; CDR2 reads FQGNSA. The CDR3 totals 12 residues. Here the CDR3 reads CASSRGEETQYF.